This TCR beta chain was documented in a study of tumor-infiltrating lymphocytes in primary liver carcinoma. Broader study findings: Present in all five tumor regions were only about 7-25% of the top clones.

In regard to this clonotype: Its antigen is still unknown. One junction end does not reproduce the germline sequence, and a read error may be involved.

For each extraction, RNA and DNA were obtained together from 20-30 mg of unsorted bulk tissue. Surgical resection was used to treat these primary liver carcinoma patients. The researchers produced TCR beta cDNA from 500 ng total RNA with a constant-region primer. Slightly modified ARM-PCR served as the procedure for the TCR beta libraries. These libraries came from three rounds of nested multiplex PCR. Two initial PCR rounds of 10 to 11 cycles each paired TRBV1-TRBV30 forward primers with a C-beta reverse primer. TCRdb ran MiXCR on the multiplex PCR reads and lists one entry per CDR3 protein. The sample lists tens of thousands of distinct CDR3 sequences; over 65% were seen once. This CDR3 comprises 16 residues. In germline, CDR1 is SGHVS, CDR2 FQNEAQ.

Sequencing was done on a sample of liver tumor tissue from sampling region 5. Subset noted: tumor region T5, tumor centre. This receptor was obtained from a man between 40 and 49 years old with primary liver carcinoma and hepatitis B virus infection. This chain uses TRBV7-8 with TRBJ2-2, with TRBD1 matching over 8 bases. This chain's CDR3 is CASSIGQGGYTGELLF. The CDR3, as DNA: TGTGCCAGCAGCATAGGACAGGGAGGATACACCGGAGAGCTGTTGTTT.